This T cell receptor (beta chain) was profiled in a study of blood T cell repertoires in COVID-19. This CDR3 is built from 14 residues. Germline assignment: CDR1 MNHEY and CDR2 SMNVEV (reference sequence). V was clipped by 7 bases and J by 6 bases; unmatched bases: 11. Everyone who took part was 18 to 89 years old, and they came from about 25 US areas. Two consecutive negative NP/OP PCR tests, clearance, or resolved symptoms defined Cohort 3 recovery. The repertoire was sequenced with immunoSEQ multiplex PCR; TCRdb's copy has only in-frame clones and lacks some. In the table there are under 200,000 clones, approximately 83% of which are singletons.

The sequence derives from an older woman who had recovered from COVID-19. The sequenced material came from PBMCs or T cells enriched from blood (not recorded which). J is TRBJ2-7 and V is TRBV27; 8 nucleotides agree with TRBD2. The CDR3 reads CASKVGGGTGEQYF. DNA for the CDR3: TGTGCCAGCAAAGTTGGCGGGGGGACGGGCGAGCAGTACTTC.